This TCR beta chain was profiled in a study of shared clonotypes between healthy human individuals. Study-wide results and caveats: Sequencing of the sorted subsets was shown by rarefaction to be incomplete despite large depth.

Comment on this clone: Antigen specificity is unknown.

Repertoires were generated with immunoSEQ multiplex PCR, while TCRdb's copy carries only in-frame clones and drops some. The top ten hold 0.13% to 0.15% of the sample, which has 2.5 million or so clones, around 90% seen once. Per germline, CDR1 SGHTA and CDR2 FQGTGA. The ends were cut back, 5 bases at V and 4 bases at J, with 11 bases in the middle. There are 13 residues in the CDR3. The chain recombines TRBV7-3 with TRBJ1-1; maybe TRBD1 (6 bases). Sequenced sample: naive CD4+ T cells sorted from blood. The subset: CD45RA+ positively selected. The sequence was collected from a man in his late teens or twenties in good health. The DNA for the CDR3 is TGTGCCAGCAGCCCCGGGGGCGTCACTGAAGCTTTCTTT. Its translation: CASSPGGVTEAFF.